The T cell receptor beta chain described here comes from a study of shared clonotypes between healthy human individuals. CD8 cells regarded as naive lacked CD45RO, were positively chosen for CCR7, and omitted terminally differentiated effector memory CD45RA+ cells. This clone is a singleton in its sample. Its antigen is still unknown. Overall study results and limits: The generation probabilities recorded for non-shared clonotypes fell below those of clonotypes shared by all four donors. There were few donors, and this limited the genetic and exposure-history diversity represented. At large depth, rarefaction still showed sorted-subset sequencing to be incomplete.

Each subset's genomic DNA was shared equally among a number of immunoSEQ plates. Sequenced by immunoSEQ multiplex PCR; TCRdb stores in-frame clones only, minus some. Of under 600,000 clones in the sample, roughly 98% were seen once. This clonotype was sampled from a man younger than 40 in good health. Source material: naive CD8+ T cells sorted from blood.

In DNA, the CDR3 is TGTGCCAGCAGCCATAGTAGGGGGACAGGGGGCCGAAAGGACTATGGCTACACCTTC. Its protein is CASSHSRGTGGRKDYGYTF. The gene calls are TRBV9 and TRBJ1-2, with TRBD1 identical over 12 bases. The CDR3 is 19 residues long. Germline CDR1 SGDLS, CDR2 YYNGEE. V shed 4 bases and J 3 bases; nucleotides not matched to a gene: 16.